This T cell receptor (beta chain) comes out of a study of identical twins. Overall study findings and caveats: For cord blood, abundant beta clonotypes had fewer insertions, unlike memory repertoires, which showed none. Out-of-frame beta sequences exhibited a weaker degree of excess twin sharing.

V dropped 0 bases and J dropped 5 bases, with 19 bases sitting between them. The CDR3 is 17 amino acids. Carrying unique molecular identifiers, the cDNA also gained a universal primer site through template switching. TCRdb recomputed calls from the 5' RACE reads with MiXCR, one row per CDR3 protein. The data hold some 900,000 distinct CDR3 sequences, with 9% to 15% observed a single time. Details on this clonotype: Its antigen is unidentified.

These same data were also listed under a study on yellow fever vaccine responses in identical twins.

V is TRBV12-3 or TRBV12-4 and J is TRBJ2-5; D is possibly TRBD2 (6 bases). The clonotype comes from a woman aged 18 to 35 in good health. Specimen: PBMCs. The CDR3 DNA follows: TGTGCCAGCAGTTTAGCGTGGGGCGGGATGGGAGGCGAGACCCAGTACTTC. Its translation is CASSLAWGGMGGETQYF.